The rows below give T cell receptor beta chains drawn from one sample of a study of shared clonotypes between healthy human individuals. Clones were read by immunoSEQ multiplex PCR, and TCRdb kept only the in-frame ones, dropping some. The data contain some 2 million clones, about 94% of them seen just once; the ten biggest clones take up about 1.1%. The sequenced sample was naive CD8+ T cells sorted from blood. These receptors were taken from a young man in good health. Both conserved end residues are part of each CDR3. The D gene is left open where the match is weak. Rows give clone size only sometimes, using once, few, many, or a class for an expanded clone.

CSALAAGAEQYF,TGCAGCGCCCTAGCCGCCGGGGCCGAGCAGTACTTC,-,TRBV29-1,-,12,TRBJ2-7
CASSPRTGNGELFF,TGTGCCAGCAGTCCGCGGACAGGGAACGGGGAGCTGTTTTTT,TRBD1,TRBV28,-,14,TRBJ2-2
CASSEQNRGSGYTF,TGTGCCAGCAGTGAACAAAACAGGGGTAGCGGCTACACCTTC,TRBD1,TRBV6-1,-,14,TRBJ1-2
CASSVVAGPYNEQFF,TGTGCCAGCAGCGTAGTTGCGGGGCCCTACAATGAGCAGTTCTTC,-,TRBV9,-,15,TRBJ2-1
CASSLTGTGPNEQFF,TGTGCCAGCAGCTTAACCGGGACAGGGCCCAATGAGCAGTTCTTC,TRBD1,TRBV7-9,once,15,TRBJ2-1
CASSSGGLDTF,TGTGCCAGCAGCTCGGGGGGGCTCGACACCTTC,-,TRBV7-9,-,11,TRBJ1-2
CASSLTSGADTQYF,TGTGCCAGCAGCTTGACTAGCGGGGCGGATACGCAGTATTTT,TRBD2,TRBV5-4,-,14,TRBJ2-3
CASSSSGTEFYEQYF,TGTGCCAGCAGCTCCTCCGGGACGGAATTCTACGAGCAGTACTTC,-,TRBV7-2,-,15,TRBJ2-7
CASSESRTVYNSPLHF,TGTGCCAGCAGTGAATCCCGGACAGTCTATAATTCACCCCTCCACTTT,-,TRBV2,-,16,TRBJ1-6
CASSLLASYNEQFF,TGTGCCAGCAGTCTACTGGCCTCCTACAATGAGCAGTTCTTC,-,TRBV27,-,14,TRBJ2-1
CASRAGTSFDTQYF,TGCGCCAGCAGGGCCGGGACTAGCTTTGATACGCAGTATTTT,TRBD2,TRBV5-1,-,14,TRBJ2-3
CASSLVQNTGELFF,TGTGCCAGCAGCTTAGTCCAGAACACCGGGGAGCTGTTTTTT,-,TRBV7-9,-,14,TRBJ2-2
CAILGEAGGYTF,TGTGCCATCCTCGGAGAAGCGGGTGGCTACACCTTC,-,TRBV10-3,-,12,TRBJ1-2
CASIAERGGTDTQYF,TGTGCCAGTATAGCGGAGAGAGGCGGCACAGATACGCAGTATTTT,-,TRBV10-3,-,15,TRBJ2-3
CASRIGLTNEKLFF,TGTGCCAGCAGAATCGGGTTAACTAATGAAAAACTGTTTTTT,-,TRBV27,-,14,TRBJ1-4
CASSSSVGEGEQFF,TGTGCCAGCAGCTCCAGTGTCGGGGAAGGTGAGCAGTTCTTC,-,TRBV13,-,14,TRBJ2-1
CASSLGANTEAFF,TGTGCCAGCAGCTTGGGCGCAAACACTGAAGCTTTCTTT,-,TRBV5-6,-,13,TRBJ1-1
CASSPDREETQYF,TGTGCCAGCAGCCCAGACAGGGAAGAGACCCAGTACTTC,TRBD1,TRBV9,-,13,TRBJ2-5
CASSPSNTGELFF,TGTGCCAGCAGCCCTAGCAACACCGGGGAGCTGTTTTTT,-,TRBV5-4,few,13,TRBJ2-2
CASSDDRTLAETYGYTF,TGTGCCAGCAGTGATGACAGGACCCTCGCCGAAACCTATGGCTACACCTTC,-,TRBV2,-,17,TRBJ1-2
CASSFRRDYEQYF,TGTGCCAGCAGCTTTCGCCGAGACTACGAGCAGTACTTC,-,TRBV11-2,-,13,TRBJ2-7
CASSHEHTGLNYGYTF,TGCGCCAGCAGCCACGAACACACAGGGCTCAACTATGGCTACACCTTC,-,TRBV4-1,-,16,TRBJ1-2
CASSGLDRLHYEQYF,TGTGCCAGCAGCGGATTGGACAGGCTTCACTACGAGCAGTACTTC,TRBD1,TRBV5-6,-,15,TRBJ2-7
CASSWDRGPTEAFF,TGTGCCAGCAGTTGGGACAGGGGACCCACTGAAGCTTTCTTT,TRBD1,TRBV5-6,-,14,TRBJ1-1
CASSYGATSTDTQYF,TGTGCCAGCAGTTACGGTGCCACTAGCACAGATACGCAGTATTTT,-,TRBV6-5,-,15,TRBJ2-3
CASSQPTGAGSSYGYTF,TGCGCCAGCAGCCAGCCGACAGGGGCCGGGTCCTCCTATGGCTACACCTTC,TRBD1,TRBV4-1,-,17,TRBJ1-2
CASMRTPHEQYF,TGTGCCAGCATGAGGACACCTCACGAGCAGTACTTC,-,TRBV6-1,-,12,TRBJ2-7
CASSLGQGLAGGPGYEQYF,TGTGCCAGCAGCTTGGGCCAGGGGCTAGCGGGAGGGCCGGGGTACGAGCAGTACTTC,TRBD2,TRBV5-6,-,19,TRBJ2-7
CASSQTGTSGQPLANEQFF,TGCGCCAGCAGCCAGACCGGGACTAGCGGACAACCCCTCGCCAATGAGCAGTTCTTC,TRBD2,TRBV4-3,-,19,TRBJ2-1
CASSEREGLSYNEQFF,TGCGCCAGCAGCGAGCGGGAGGGGCTCTCCTACAATGAGCAGTTCTTC,TRBD2,TRBV4-3,-,16,TRBJ2-1
CASSGETVTLTYEQYF,TGTGCCAGCAGTGGGGAGACAGTAACACTAACCTACGAGCAGTACTTC,-,TRBV6-1,-,16,TRBJ2-7
CASSQELEASYNEQFF,TGCGCCAGCAGCCAAGAACTAGAGGCTTCCTACAATGAGCAGTTCTTC,-,TRBV4-3,-,16,TRBJ2-1
CASSQGINYEQYF,TGCGCCAGCAGCCAGGGTATCAACTACGAGCAGTACTTC,-,TRBV4-1,-,13,TRBJ2-7
CASRPGDAVETQYF,TGTGCCAGCAGACCAGGGGACGCGGTAGAGACCCAGTACTTC,-,TRBV7-9,-,14,TRBJ2-5
CATSAYSGGEGGNEQFF,TGTGCCACCAGCGCCTACTCTGGAGGGGAGGGGGGAAATGAGCAGTTCTTC,-,TRBV15,-,17,TRBJ2-1
CASSYTTGSEQYF,TGTGCCAGCAGTTACACTACCGGCTCCGAGCAGTACTTC,-,TRBV6-5,-,13,TRBJ2-7
CASSLSGRGDPFF,TGTGCCAGCAGTTTATCCGGCAGGGGGGACCCTTTCTTT,TRBD1,TRBV28,-,13,TRBJ1-1
CASSPEGGTQYF,TGCGCCAGCAGCCCCGAAGGTGGGACGCAGTATTTT,-,TRBV4-3,once,12,TRBJ2-3
CASSQASGRPIYEQYF,TGCGCCAGCAGCCAAGCCAGCGGGAGGCCAATCTACGAGCAGTACTTC,TRBD2,TRBV4-3,-,16,TRBJ2-7
CASSFDRDEQYF,TGTGCCAGCAGCTTTGACAGGGACGAGCAGTACTTC,TRBD1,TRBV7-8,-,12,TRBJ2-7
CASSLHDGGRSYNEQFF,TGTGCCAGCAGTTTGCATGACGGGGGCAGATCCTACAATGAGCAGTTCTTC,-,TRBV28,-,17,TRBJ2-1
CSVVPVAGGVTDEQFF,TGCAGCGTGGTACCCGTAGCGGGAGGGGTTACGGATGAGCAGTTCTTC,TRBD2,TRBV29-1,-,16,TRBJ2-1
CASSLVSAGPYEQYF,TGCGCCAGCAGCTTGGTATCTGCGGGACCCTACGAGCAGTACTTC,-,TRBV5-1,-,15,TRBJ2-7
CASSPGRELFF,TGTGCCAGCAGCCCCGGGAGGGAGCTGTTTTTT,-,TRBV7-9,-,11,TRBJ2-2
CASSPPIGQELGGELFF,TGTGCCAGCAGCCCGCCTATAGGGCAGGAGCTAGGCGGGGAGCTGTTTTTT,-,TRBV13,-,17,TRBJ2-2
CASSQVDSGGPNTGELFF,TGCGCCAGCAGCCAAGTTGATAGCGGGGGCCCGAACACCGGGGAGCTGTTTTTT,TRBD2,TRBV4-1,-,18,TRBJ2-2
CASSLLAGGYEQYF,TGTGCCAGCAGCTTACTCGCGGGTGGCTACGAGCAGTACTTC,-,TRBV7-2,-,14,TRBJ2-7
CASSLDPGGRSTEAFF,TGCGCCAGCAGCTTGGACCCAGGGGGAAGGAGCACTGAAGCTTTCTTT,TRBD1,TRBV5-1,-,16,TRBJ1-1
CASSQDNGIWGNTEAFF,TGCGCCAGCAGCCAAGACAATGGGATTTGGGGGAACACTGAAGCTTTCTTT,-,TRBV4-1,-,17,TRBJ1-1
CASSIDLATGYEQYF,TGTGCCAGTAGTATAGATCTGGCTACGGGCTACGAGCAGTACTTC,-,TRBV19,-,15,TRBJ2-7
CASEWVPGSDTQYF,TGCGCCAGCGAGTGGGTACCCGGATCAGATACGCAGTATTTT,-,TRBV5-1,-,14,TRBJ2-3
CAISPGLAGIDGGNEQFF,TGTGCCATCAGTCCGGGACTAGCGGGAATCGATGGAGGGAATGAGCAGTTCTTC,TRBD2,TRBV10-3,once,18,TRBJ2-1
CASKGQVLSTGELFF,TGTGCCAGCAAAGGACAGGTTTTGAGCACCGGGGAGCTGTTTTTT,TRBD1,TRBV27,-,15,TRBJ2-2
CASKSYGYTF,TGTGCCAGCAAGAGCTATGGCTACACCTTC,-,TRBV6-1,-,10,TRBJ1-2
CASSQDYARRLEQYF,TGCGCCAGCAGCCAAGACTACGCCCGCAGACTCGAGCAGTACTTC,-,TRBV4-3,-,15,TRBJ2-7
CASSFPTGAVYEQYF,TGTGCCAGCAGCTTCCCGACAGGGGCGGTCTACGAGCAGTACTTC,TRBD1,TRBV7-9,-,15,TRBJ2-7
CASSDRGGGEQFF,TGTGCCAGCAGTGACCGGGGGGGAGGTGAGCAGTTCTTC,TRBD2,TRBV6-4,-,13,TRBJ2-1